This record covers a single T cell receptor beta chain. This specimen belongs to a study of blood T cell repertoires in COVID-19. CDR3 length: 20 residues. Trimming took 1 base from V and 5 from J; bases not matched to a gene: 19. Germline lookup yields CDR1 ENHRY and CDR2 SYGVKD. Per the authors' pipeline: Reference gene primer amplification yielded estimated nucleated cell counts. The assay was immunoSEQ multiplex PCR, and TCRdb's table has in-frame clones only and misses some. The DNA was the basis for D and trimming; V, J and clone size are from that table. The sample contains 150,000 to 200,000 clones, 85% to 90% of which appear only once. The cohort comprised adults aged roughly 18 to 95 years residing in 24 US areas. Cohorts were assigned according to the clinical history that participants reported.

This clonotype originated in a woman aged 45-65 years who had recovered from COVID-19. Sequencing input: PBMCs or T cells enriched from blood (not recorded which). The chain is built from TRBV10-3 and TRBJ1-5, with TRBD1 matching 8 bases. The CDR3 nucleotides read TGTGCCATCAGTGAGTTACCCCCCCTATTCGGGACAGGAGGGTATCAGCCCCAGCATTTT. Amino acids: CAISELPPLFGTGGYQPQHF.